The clone carrying this T cell receptor (beta chain) was recorded at least ten times. Antigen: not known. This entry belongs to a study of CD8 T cells in ankylosing spondylitis. Quantitative 5'-RACE with molecular barcodes produced the TCR beta libraries. MiXCR, run by TCRdb on the 5' RACE reads, gives a single entry per CDR3 protein. The repertoire has 210,000 or so distinct CDR3 sequences, roughly 24% of them found once; the top ten carry 6.6%. This CDR3 is 13 amino acids long. V lost 5 bases, J lost 4 bases, and 12 bases lay in between. The germline V gene has CDR1 SGHTA and CDR2 FQGNSA. The study, taken as a whole, reports: Disease-associated clones were reportedly significantly overrepresented in matched ankylosing spondylitis synovial fluid. Roughly 8 highly homologous variants made up a TCR beta motif that seemed to typify ankylosing spondylitis blood. Disease-linked clones proved CD8+ and comparatively uncommon in peripheral blood.

This TCR came from a male donor with ankylosing spondylitis or in good health (not recorded which). Sample: blood, either unsorted or a sorted T cell fraction (not recorded which). J is TRBJ2-7 and V is TRBV7-2, with D perhaps TRBD1 (6 bases). CDR3 amino acids: CASSQTRGYEQYF. CDR3 nucleotide sequence: TGTGCCAGCAGCCAGACCAGGGGTTACGAGCAGTACTTC.